The present T cell receptor beta chain was sequenced within a study of control samples from healthy donors and cancer patients. The CDR3 length is 13 residues. Germline V gene data show CDR1 as LNHDA and CDR2 as SQIVND (reference sequence). The V and J ends lost 9 bases and 4 bases respectively, with 15 bases between them. Clones were read by immunoSEQ multiplex PCR, and TCRdb kept only the in-frame ones, dropping some. The data show more than 75,000 clones, around nine tenths seen once. The clonotype was recovered from a woman aged 55-69 years with head and neck cancer. The chain joins TRBV19 to TRBJ1-1; D is unclear. Sequenced material: PBMCs. This CDR3 is CASKDEGGTEAFF. CDR3 nucleotides: TGTGCCAGCAAGGACGAGGGAGGCACTGAAGCTTTCTTT.